This T cell receptor (beta chain) was sequenced for a study of cytomegalovirus exposure and HLA in healthy donors. The CDR3 extends over 15 amino acids. Looked up from germline, CDR1 is MNHEY and CDR2 is SMNVEV (reference sequence). V lost 3 bases, J lost 0 bases, and 1 base stayed unmatched. Primers: 60 Vbeta forward and 13 Jbeta reverse. Per the original methods: There were about 88 million unique TCR beta chains by a later count, and approximately 11 million of them were shared. The assay was immunoSEQ multiplex PCR, and TCRdb's table has in-frame clones only and misses some. V, J and clone size were drawn from that table, and D and trimming were deduced from the DNA. The sample carries over 150,000 clones, 68% recorded once. As concerns this clone: Its antigen is undetermined.

General study points: CMV serostatus was the sole immune exposure data available.

The rearrangement uses TRBV27 and TRBJ2-2; 7 bases agree with TRBD2. Sequencing was carried out using PBMCs. The source of this sequence is a woman aged 40 to 49 in good health and CMV-seropositive. This CDR3 reads CASSFRGANTGELFF. CDR3 bases: TGTGCCAGCAGTTTCCGGGGGGCGAACACCGGGGAGCTGTTTTTT.